This T cell receptor beta chain was sequenced in a study of T cells after yellow fever vaccination. This clonotype is labeled medium-sized. V was cut by 4 bases and J by 1 base, with 14 bases left in between. CDR1 and CDR2 (germline): SGDLS, YYNGEE. This CDR3 spans 15 amino acids. Each CDR3 protein is one row after TCRdb ran MiXCR on the 5' RACE reads. The sample consists of about 30,000 distinct CDR3 sequences, less than 6.5% of them appearing once. The receptor comes from a man under 40 who received the YFV17D yellow fever vaccine. The sequenced sample was CD8+ T cells sorted from PBMCs, obtained 10 days after the yellow fever booster vaccination. V and J are TRBV9 and TRBJ2-5, with D perhaps TRBD1 (6 bases). Written as DNA, the CDR3 is TGTGCCAGCAGCCCAGGAAGGGGGTTCCAAGAGACCCAGTACTTC. Its protein product is CASSPGRGFQETQYF.